These 13 T cell receptor beta chains were all obtained from the same sample, sequenced in a study of CD8+ T cells in alopecia areata. Documented treatment: oral pan-JAK inhibitor, 5-10 mg twice daily. It was cDNA, reverse transcribed from extracted RNA, that served as the sequencing template. TCRdb's table, derived via immunoSEQ multiplex PCR, lists solely in-frame clones and lacks some. The sample includes 200,000 to 250,000 clones, around two fifths seen only once; the top ten take 0.48%. Sequencing was performed on CD4+ T cells sorted from blood, taken around week 34, from a patient treated with tofacitinib. Receptors originate from a human donor with alopecia areata.

This clone was counted once. The J gene is TRBJ2-5, the V gene TRBV5-4; D is perhaps TRBD2 (6 bases). The CDR3 is 14 residues long. The ends were cut back, 0 bases at V and 3 bases at J, with 9 bases in the middle. Per germline, CDR1 SGHNT and CDR2 YYREEE (reference sequence). This CDR3 is CASSLAGRKETQYF. CDR3 nucleotides: TGTGCCAGCAGCTTGGCCGGGAGAAAAGAGACCCAGTACTTC.

The gene calls are TRBV7-9 and TRBJ1-2, with D perhaps TRBD1 (5 bases). Trimming shortened V by 5 bases and J by 4 bases, and 11 bases separated the two germline ends. The CDR3 is 13 amino acids. Germline CDR1 and CDR2: SEHNR and FQNEAQ (reference sequence). The CDR3 is CASSPVRGYGYTF. The CDR3 region has the DNA TGTGCCAGCAGCCCGGTAAGGGGCTATGGCTACACCTTC.

This clone was seen more than once but under ten times. This chain links TRBV5-4 with TRBJ2-7; a possible D gene is TRBD2 (7 bases). Germline CDR1 SGHNT, CDR2 YYREEE (reference sequence). The CDR3 contains 13 residues. V was shortened by 4 bases and J by 5 bases, with 13 bases between the two germline ends. CDR3 nucleotides: TGTGCCAGCAGCCCTCGGGGGGCTGACGAGCAGTACTTC. It encodes CASSPRGADEQYF.

The rearrangement links TRBV30 to TRBJ2-1; 15 nucleotides line up with TRBD2. Germline CDR1 GTSNPN, CDR2 SVGIG (reference sequence). After removal of 5 bases from V and 9 bases from J, the junction contained 11 bases not matched to a gene. The CDR3 loop spans 16 amino acids. CDR3 in amino acids: CAWSRGLAGGPGEQFF. DNA for the CDR3: TGTGCCTGGTCTAGAGGACTAGCGGGAGGGCCGGGTGAGCAGTTCTTC. The entire variable domain, with the rest obtained from reference TRBV30 and TRBJ2-1, is as follows: SQTIHQWPATLVQPVGSPLSLECTVEGTSNPNLYWYRQAAGRGLQLLFYSVGIGQISSEVPQNLSASRPQDRQFILSSKKLLLSDSGFYLCAWSRGLAGGPGEQFFGPGTRLTVL.

This clone has a handful of counts. The chain is built from TRBV7-9 and TRBJ2-3, with 8 bases identical to TRBD1. This CDR3 is 16 amino acids long. Germline-derived CDR1 and CDR2 are SEHNR and FQNEAQ (reference sequence). The ends lost 5 bases at V and 0 bases at J; junction bases unmatched: 7. In DNA form, the CDR3 reads TGTGCCAGCAGCAAGGACAGGGTCCCTAGCACAGATACGCAGTATTTT. This gives the protein CASSKDRVPSTDTQYF.

This clone was found a few times. The CDR3 sequence is CASSPKYEQYF. Written as DNA, the CDR3 is TGTGCCAGCAGTCCCAAATACGAGCAGTACTTC. The chain has TRBV2 and TRBJ2-7; D call uncertain. The germline V gene has CDR1 SNHLY and CDR2 FYNNEI. Trimming cost V 5 bases and J 4 bases, with 6 bases left between them. The CDR3 is made up of 11 amino acids.

This clone appeared a few times. V is TRBV29-1 and J is TRBJ1-5, with D uncertain. Trimming took off 5 bases at V and 2 bases at J, with 7 bases between the two ends. The CDR3 runs 12 residues. CDR1 is SQVTM, CDR2 ANQGSEA, per germline. The CDR3 sequence is CSVSGRNQPQHF. The DNA of the CDR3 is TGCAGCGTTTCTGGACGCAATCAGCCCCAGCATTTT.

V and J are TRBV30 and TRBJ1-6; no clear D. V lost 3 bases to trimming and J lost 7 bases, with 10 bases between them. From germline, CDR1 is GTSNPN and CDR2 SVGIG (reference sequence). This CDR3 comprises 13 residues. Here the CDR3 reads CAWRASKNSPLHF. The CDR3 DNA is TGTGCCTGGAGAGCCTCGAAAAATTCACCCCTCCACTTT.

This clone has just a few counts. The chain carries TRBV18 and TRBJ2-3; D unclear. Germline CDR1 reads KGHSH; CDR2 reads LQKENI. The CDR3 runs 13 residues. The germline V and J ends were trimmed by 3 bases and 2 bases, with 6 bases remaining between them. CDR3 amino acids: CASSPLLTDTQYF. CDR3 in DNA: TGTGCCAGCTCACCGCTGCTCACAGATACGCAGTATTTT. The variable domain in full, with the rest retrieved from reference TRBV18 and TRBJ2-3, is NAGVMQNPRHLVRRRGQEARLRCSPMKGHSHVYWYRQLPEEGLKFMVYLQKENIIDESGMPKERFSAEFPKEGPSILRIQQVVRGDSAAYFCASSPLLTDTQYFGPGTRLTVL.

The chain has TRBV6-5 and TRBJ1-6; tentative D call: TRBD1 (5 bases). The CDR3 has 13 residues. Germline V gives CDR1 MNHEY, CDR2 SVGAGI. V lost 5 bases and J lost 10, with 12 bases in between. The CDR3 sequence: CASSGAGESPLHF. CDR3 DNA sequence: TGTGCCAGCAGTGGGGCCGGGGAATCACCCCTCCACTTT.

The rearrangement uses TRBV6-6 and TRBJ1-5; tentatively, D is TRBD1 (6 bases). The CDR3 covers 14 residues. Germline V lookup: CDR1 MNHNY, CDR2 SVGAGI (reference sequence). Trimming took 7 bases from V and 3 from J, leaving 13 bases between them. The CDR3: CASTIQGANQPQHF. DNA for the CDR3: TGTGCCAGCACCATACAGGGTGCCAATCAGCCCCAGCATTTT.

This clone was seen a handful of times. The rearrangement links TRBV7-9 to TRBJ2-5, with unresolved D. The CDR3 has 12 residues. V was cut by 5 bases and J by 5 bases, with 9 bases left in between. The germline V gene has CDR1 SEHNR and CDR2 FQNEAQ (reference sequence). CDR3 nucleotide sequence: TGTGCCAGCAGCCCCCGTCCGGAGACCCAGTACTTC. Amino acid sequence: CASSPRPETQYF.

The chain couples TRBV6-5 to TRBJ2-1; TRBD2 matches 14 bases. The germline V gene encodes CDR1 MNHEY and CDR2 SVGAGI. V dropped 6 bases and J dropped 14; count of bases not matched to a gene: 9. The CDR3 runs 14 residues. The CDR3 sequence: CASRPGLAGVREFF. The CDR3, as DNA: TGTGCCAGCAGGCCGGGACTAGCGGGAGTAAGGGAGTTCTTC.